This T cell receptor beta chain was obtained from a study of blood T cell repertoires in COVID-19. Study-level information: Both acute and convalescent COVID-19 samples were obtained from the United States, Italy and Spain. Nucleic acid was either cDNA or gDNA, and it came from T cells, B-cell-depleted T cells, or PBMCs.

How the authors handled the data: Nucleated cell counts were estimated from reference gene primer amplification. Profiled with immunoSEQ multiplex PCR; TCRdb holds only in-frame clones, not every one. The DNA gave D and trimming, while V, J and clone size come from that table. The profile shows about 98,000 clones, around 92% of them singletons. The CDR3 covers 14 residues. V trimming: 0 bases; J trimming: 4 bases; junction bases outside the gene matches: 2. Germline CDR1 and CDR2: KGHSH and LQKENI. The sequence came from a young man with acute or convalescent COVID-19. The rearrangement uses TRBV18 and TRBJ2-7; 8 bases align to TRBD1. The specimen sequenced was peripheral blood. The chain's CDR3 is CASSPPGQAYEQYF. DNA of the CDR3: TGTGCCAGCTCACCACCGGGACAGGCGTACGAGCAGTACTTC.